The 30 T cell receptor beta chains given below trace back to one sample, sequenced in a study of blood T cells in healthy people across ages. Then a second PCR, running about 6 to 11 cycles, was carried out with a sample-barcoded 5' primer and a J-beta primer mix. A single record per CDR3 protein comes from TCRdb applying MiXCR to the 5' RACE reads. The repertoire holds under 2,000,000 distinct CDR3 sequences, with roughly 50% as singletons. The sample comprised blood. These receptors all stem from a woman between 40 and 55 years old in good health.

This chain links TRBV7-2 with TRBJ1-2; TRBD1 is a possible D gene (5 bases). Trimming took 1 base from V and 3 from J, leaving 18 bases between them. The CDR3 runs 17 residues. Germline CDR1 is SGHTA and CDR2 is FQGNSA. In nucleotides, the CDR3 is TGTGCCAGCAGCTTAGACGGCGGATTCGACAGCCACTATGGCTACACCTTC. It encodes CASSLDGGFDSHYGYTF.

The gene calls are TRBV5-1 and TRBJ2-1, with 8 bases identical to TRBD2. The CDR3 runs 16 residues. Trimming cost V 4 bases and J 0 bases; bases outside gene matches: 6. Per the germline V gene, CDR1 is SGHRS and CDR2 is YFSETQ. CDR3 coding DNA: TGCGCCAGCAGCCCGGAGACTAGCGTCTCCTACAATGAGCAGTTCTTC. Residues: CASSPETSVSYNEQFF.

This clonotype occurred a few times. The V call is TRBV25-1, the J call TRBJ1-2; no definite D call. V was pared by 1 base and J by 6 bases, with 12 bases between. CDR1 is MGHDK, CDR2 SYGVNS, per germline. CDR3 length: 14 amino acids. Here the CDR3 DNA reads TGTGCCAGCAGTGAATTCGGGAGTAGGCATGGCTACACCTTC. This encodes CASSEFGSRHGYTF.

The rearrangement joins TRBV21-1 to TRBJ2-3; the D segment call TRBD1 is taken from the table without a DNA check. TRBV21-1 is reported as a pseudogene. The CDR3 runs 19 residues. As DNA, the CDR3 is TGTGCCAGCAGCAAAGGGATCCCTAGCAGGGGAGTTGGAACAGATACGCAGTATTTT. Its protein product is CASSKGIPSRGVGTDTQYF.

CDR3 in amino acids: CASIAGYQAGGPSEQYF. The CDR3 DNA reads TGTGCCAGCATCGCCGGGTACCAAGCGGGGGGCCCGTCCGAGCAGTACTTC. This sequence joins TRBV7-9 and TRBJ2-7; 9 bases line up with TRBD2. CDR3 length: 17 residues. After removal of 7 bases from V and 6 bases from J, the junction contained 19 bases not matched to a gene. The germline V gene has CDR1 SEHNR and CDR2 FQNEAQ (reference sequence). Filled out from reference TRBV7-9 and TRBJ2-7, the complete variable domain reads DTGVSQNPRHKITKRGQNVTFRCDPISEHNRLYWYRQTLGQGPEFLTYFQNEAQLEKSRLLSDRFSAERPKGSFSTLEIQRTEQGDSAMYLCASIAGYQAGGPSEQYFGPGTRLTVT.

This sequence joins TRBV7-6 and TRBJ2-5, with 11 bases fitting TRBD2. CDR1 and CDR2 from the germline V gene are SGHVS and FNYEAQ. The junction had 7 bases not matched to a gene; V was cut back by 0 bases and J by 4 bases. The CDR3 sequence is 17 residues long. In nucleotides, the CDR3 is TGTGCCAGCAGCTTAGCCACCGGGACTAGCGGTAGAGAGACCCAGTACTTC. It specifies CASSLATGTSGRETQYF.

The chain uses TRBV7-9 and TRBJ1-1; 7 nucleotides agree with TRBD1. CDR3 length: 15 amino acids. CDR1 is SEHNR and CDR2 is FQNEAQ in the germline V gene (reference sequence). Unmatched junction bases numbered 8, after V lost 5 bases and J lost 2 bases. The CDR3 nucleotides are TGTGCCAGCAGCCACGAGGGACAGATAAACACTGAAGCTTTCTTT. As protein: CASSHEGQINTEAFF.

This clonotype occurred a few times. J is TRBJ2-5 and V is TRBV7-2; D unclear. This CDR3 comprises 15 residues. Trimming stripped 5 bases from V and 5 bases from J, with 18 bases between. CDR1 is SGHTA, CDR2 FQGNSA, per germline. The CDR3 protein is CASSDRALQSETQYF. In nucleotides, the CDR3 is TGTGCCAGCAGCGACCGGGCCCTTCAATCGGAGACCCAGTACTTC.

The V and J genes are TRBV28 and TRBJ2-7; weak D call: TRBD2 (5 bases). V was trimmed by 6 bases and J by 0 bases, leaving 12 bases between them. The length of the CDR3 is 14 residues. CDR1 is MDHEN, CDR2 SYDVKM, per germline. The CDR3 here is CASSAYGSSYEQYF. The CDR3 DNA is TGTGCCAGCAGCGCGTATGGGAGCTCCTACGAGCAGTACTTC. The variable domain in full, completed from reference TRBV28 and TRBJ2-7, reads DVKVTQSSRYLVKRTGEKVFLECVQDMDHENMFWYRQDPGLGLRLIYFSYDVKMKEKGDIPEGYSVSREKKERFSLILESASTNQTSMYLCASSAYGSSYEQYFGPGTRLTVT.

The V gene is TRBV6-5, the J gene TRBJ2-1, with 8 bases identical to TRBD1. The J call is uncertain, as TRBJ2-7 better fits the DNA end. Germline values: CDR1 MNHEY, CDR2 SVGAGI. The CDR3 sequence is 15 residues long. In DNA form, the CDR3 reads TGTGCCAGCAGCCTAACAGGGGGTGATTACAATGAGCAGTACTTC. As protein: CASSLTGGDYNEQYF.

V and J are TRBV20-1 and TRBJ1-6, with TRBD1 as a possible D gene (5 bases). The CDR3 consists of 14 residues. Germline loops: CDR1 DFQATT, CDR2 SNEGSKA (reference sequence). Trimming removed 5 bases from V and 7 bases from J, with 15 bases in between. CDR3 residues: CSAQVTALNSPLHF. As DNA, the CDR3 is TGCAGTGCTCAGGTGACAGCTTTAAATTCACCCCTCCACTTT.

The chain employs TRBV7-2 and TRBJ2-1; 7 bases are a match to TRBD1. Germline V gene sequence: CDR1 SGHTA, CDR2 FQGNSA. The CDR3 extends over 15 amino acids. V dropped 4 bases and J dropped 8; count of bases not matched to a gene: 11. CDR3 residues: CASSSQGIVSDEQFF. CDR3 sequence (DNA): TGTGCCAGCAGCTCACAGGGGATTGTAAGCGATGAGCAGTTCTTC.

The chain is built from TRBV25-1 and TRBJ2-5, with a weak D call TRBD2 (6 bases). V was pared by 4 bases and J by 5 bases, with 20 bases between. Germline CDR1 and CDR2: MGHDK and SYGVNS. The CDR3 has 16 residues. The CDR3 region is CASSGLPLEGLETQYF. The CDR3 DNA follows: TGTGCCAGCAGTGGTCTACCTCTGGAGGGTTTGGAGACCCAGTACTTC.

This clonotype has only a few counts. This chain connects TRBV29-1 to TRBJ1-1, with 7 bases fitting TRBD1. The CDR3 consists of 13 residues. CDR1 and CDR2 (germline): SQVTM, ANQGSEA. The V and J ends lost 4 bases and 1 base, in that order; junction bases with no gene match: 3. CDR3 protein: CSVGQGPNTEAFF. The CDR3 region has the DNA TGCAGCGTTGGACAGGGCCCGAACACTGAAGCTTTCTTT.

The chain employs TRBV5-1 and TRBJ2-3, with TRBD2 as a possible D gene (7 bases). CDR1 and CDR2 from the germline V gene are SGHRS and YFSETQ. V lost 2 bases, J lost 2 bases, and 12 bases lay in between. This CDR3 region has 15 residues. The CDR3 DNA follows: TGCGCCAGCAGCTTACGGGGGGCCACCACAGATACGCAGTATTTT. Translation gives CASSLRGATTDTQYF.

The V and J genes are TRBV18 and TRBJ2-1; D is tentatively TRBD1 or TRBD2 (5 bases each). CDR3 size: 20 residues. CDR1 is KGHSH, CDR2 LQKENI, per germline. The V gene lost 2 bases and the J gene lost 2 bases, with 25 bases spanning the gap. The CDR3 sequence is CASSPYAGASNSPAYNEQFF. The DNA for the CDR3 is TGTGCCAGCTCACCATACGCCGGGGCTAGCAATTCACCCGCCTACAATGAGCAGTTCTTC.

The chain has TRBV20-1 and TRBJ2-3; 12 bases agree with TRBD2. The CDR3 totals 12 residues. Germline CDR1 and CDR2: DFQATT and SNEGSKA (reference sequence). This CDR3 is CRASAGTSGSYF. CDR3 DNA sequence: TGCAGAGCTTCGGCGGGGACTAGCGGGTCGTATTTT.

In nucleotides, the CDR3 is TGTGCCAGCACCCTCAACCCCACCATCTACTCCTACAATGAGCAGTTCTTC. This translates into CASTLNPTIYSYNEQFF. V gene TRBV7-9 combines with J gene TRBJ2-1; D unclear. Germline V gene lookup returns CDR1 SEHNR and CDR2 FQNEAQ (reference sequence). Trimming cost V 7 bases and J 0 bases, with 19 bases left between them. The CDR3 loop spans 17 amino acids.

The chain uses TRBV4-1 and TRBJ2-1, with D possibly TRBD2 on 7 matching bases. This CDR3 region has 15 residues. V was clipped by 1 base and J by 8 bases, with 15 bases between them. Germline V gives CDR1 MGHRA, CDR2 YSYEKL. The CDR3 DNA reads TGCGCCAGCAGCCAAGGGGGGGGCCAAGGGTATGAGCAGTTCTTC. As protein: CASSQGGGQGYEQFF.

The chain combines TRBV6-2 or TRBV6-3 with TRBJ2-1, with 7 positions matching TRBD2. CDR1 is MNHEY and CDR2 is SVGEGT in the germline V gene. This CDR3 has 13 amino acids. With 5 bases clipped from V and 8 bases from J, the junction kept 6 bases outside the gene matches. In nucleotides, the CDR3 is TGTGCCAGCAGTCGACTAGCTGGCTATGAGCAGTTCTTC. Protein: CASSRLAGYEQFF.

J is TRBJ2-1 and V is TRBV6-1; no clear D gene. The CDR3 spans 13 residues. The germline V gene encodes CDR1 MNHNS and CDR2 SASEGT. V was pared by 7 bases and J by 10 bases, with 17 bases between. The CDR3 loop is CASTLVGPGEQFF. The CDR3 nucleotides are TGTGCCAGCACTCTAGTAGGGCCTGGAGAGCAGTTCTTC.

Of note for this clonotype: The germline gene is not matched at one end of the junction; a read error may be the cause. The chain is built from TRBV20-1 and TRBJ1-2; TRBD1 matches at 7 bases. The germline CDR1 and CDR2 sequences are DFQATT and SNEGSKA (reference sequence). This CDR3 has 13 residues. In DNA form, the CDR3 reads TGCAGTGCTCCGGCTCGACAGGGATATGGCTGCACCTTC. Protein product: CSAPARQGYGCTF.

On this clonotype itself: The junction shows a germline mismatch at one end, possibly a read error. CDR3 bases: TGTGCCAGCAGCTTCTTCCAGGGGGGGATCTATAATTCACCCCCCCACTTT. It yields the protein CASSFFQGGIYNSPPHF. This rearrangement joins TRBV7-9 to TRBJ1-6, with 7 bases fitting TRBD1. Germline CDR1 SEHNR, CDR2 FQNEAQ (reference sequence). There are 17 residues in the CDR3.

The rearrangement joins TRBV4-2 to TRBJ2-6, with D hard to call. The CDR3 runs 16 residues. V was pared by 4 bases and J by 0 bases, with 10 bases between. CDR1 is LGHNA, CDR2 YNFKEQ, per germline. This chain's CDR3 is CASSPESSSGANVLTF. CDR3 nucleotides: TGTGCCAGCAGCCCAGAATCAAGCTCTGGGGCCAACGTCCTGACTTTC.

This clonotype was counted a few times. The CDR3 sequence is CASSFGMGLPLDVTQYF. For the CDR3, the DNA is TGTGCCAGCAGCTTCGGAATGGGACTACCTCTGGATGTGACCCAGTACTTC. V usage is TRBV7-2 and J usage is TRBJ2-5, with TRBD2 matching 7 bases. The J segment lost 7 bases and the V segment lost 3 bases, leaving 17 bases of the junction unmatched. This CDR3 contains 17 residues. Germline-derived CDR1 and CDR2 are SGHTA and FQGNSA.

The chain uses TRBV20-1 and TRBJ2-5; TRBD2 matches at 13 bases. This CDR3 region has 15 residues. Looked up from germline, CDR1 is DFQATT and CDR2 is SNEGSKA (reference sequence). Unmatched junction bases numbered 10, after V lost 2 bases and J lost 10 bases. The CDR3 DNA sequence: TGCAGTGCTAGAATCGGACTAGCGGGGGTATGGCACCAGTACTTC. It is translated as CSARIGLAGVWHQYF.

This clonotype was observed a few times. This sequence joins TRBV20-1 and TRBJ2-3, with D uncertain. Germline V CDR1 and CDR2: DFQATT, SNEGSKA (reference sequence). The V end was cut by 1 base, the J end by 3 bases, with 14 bases between. This CDR3 region has 15 residues. The CDR3 nucleotides read TGCAGTGCTAGAGGAGTTAGATTGTTAACAGATACGCAGTATTTT. It is translated as CSARGVRLLTDTQYF.

V and J are TRBV29-1 and TRBJ2-7; D might be TRBD1 (6 bases). V lost 1 base to trimming and J lost 2 bases, with 24 bases between them. This CDR3 comprises 18 residues. Germline CDR1 and CDR2: SQVTM and ANQGSEA. The CDR3 protein is CSVEAYSGHSWGPYEQYF. The CDR3 bases are TGCAGCGTTGAAGCTTACTCGGGACACTCATGGGGGCCCTACGAGCAGTACTTC.

This clonotype was detected ten times or more. J is TRBJ2-5 and V is TRBV7-6, with D possibly TRBD2 on 6 matching bases. V lost 3 bases to trimming and J lost 4 bases, with 12 bases between them. Germline assignment: CDR1 SGHVS and CDR2 FNYEAQ. The CDR3 loop spans 14 amino acids. The CDR3 here is CASSLFGGGETQYF. Written as DNA, the CDR3 is TGTGCCAGCAGCTTGTTTGGGGGAGGAGAGACCCAGTACTTC.

The chain employs TRBV29-1 and TRBJ2-5, with D unresolved. This CDR3 comprises 11 residues. With 6 bases removed from V and 11 bases from J, the gap between germline ends came to 16 bases. CDR1 and CDR2 (germline): SQVTM, ANQGSEA. CDR3 protein: CSVPFYNEQYF. As DNA, the CDR3 is TGCAGCGTGCCCTTTTACAATGAGCAGTACTTC.